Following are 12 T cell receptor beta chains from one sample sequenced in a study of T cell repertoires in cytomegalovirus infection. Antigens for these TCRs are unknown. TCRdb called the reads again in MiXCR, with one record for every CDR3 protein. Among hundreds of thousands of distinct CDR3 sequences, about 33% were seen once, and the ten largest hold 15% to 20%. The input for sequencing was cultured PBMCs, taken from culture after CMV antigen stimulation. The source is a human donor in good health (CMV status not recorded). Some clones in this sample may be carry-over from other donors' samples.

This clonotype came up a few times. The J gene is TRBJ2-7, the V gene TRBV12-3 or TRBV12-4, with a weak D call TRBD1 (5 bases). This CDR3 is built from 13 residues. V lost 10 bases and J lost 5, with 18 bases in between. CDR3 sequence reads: CAIKQTADNEQYF. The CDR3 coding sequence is TGTGCCATTAAACAAACGGCGGACAACGAGCAGTACTTC.

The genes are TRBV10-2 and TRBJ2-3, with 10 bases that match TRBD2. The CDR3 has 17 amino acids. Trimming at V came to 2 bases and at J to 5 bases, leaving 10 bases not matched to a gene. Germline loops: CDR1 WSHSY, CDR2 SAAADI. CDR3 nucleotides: TGCGCCAGCAGTGAGCTCGGGAGCGGGAGGGCCCAAGATACGCAGTATTTT. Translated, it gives CASSELGSGRAQDTQYF.

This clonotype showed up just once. The CDR3 here is CSASREGRADTQYF. CDR3 bases: TGCAGTGCTAGCCGGGAGGGTCGGGCAGATACGCAGTATTTT. The chain recombines TRBV20-1 with TRBJ2-3, with 8 bases aligning to TRBD2. The junction had 6 bases not matched to a gene; V was cut back by 3 bases and J by 4 bases. Germline CDR1 and CDR2: DFQATT and SNEGSKA (reference sequence). There are 14 residues in the CDR3.

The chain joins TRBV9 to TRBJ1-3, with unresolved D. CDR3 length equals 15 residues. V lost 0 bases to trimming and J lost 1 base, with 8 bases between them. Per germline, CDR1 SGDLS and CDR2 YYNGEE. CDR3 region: CASSVDTTSGNTIYF. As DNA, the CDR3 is TGTGCCAGCAGCGTAGACACTACGTCTGGAAACACCATATATTTT.

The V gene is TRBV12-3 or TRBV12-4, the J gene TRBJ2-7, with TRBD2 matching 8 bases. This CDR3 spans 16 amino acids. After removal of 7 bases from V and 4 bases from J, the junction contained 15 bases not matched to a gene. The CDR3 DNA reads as TGTGCCAGCACTCCCGTGGGCGGGAGGCAGGGGTACGAGCAGTACTTC. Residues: CASTPVGGRQGYEQYF.

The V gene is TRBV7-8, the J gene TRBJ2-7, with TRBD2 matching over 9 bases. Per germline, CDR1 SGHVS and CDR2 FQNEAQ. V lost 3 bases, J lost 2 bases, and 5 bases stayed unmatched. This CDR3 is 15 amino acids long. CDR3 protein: CASSLVSGSAYEQYV. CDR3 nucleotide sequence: TGTGCCAGCAGCTTGGTTAGCGGGAGTGCCTACGAGCAGTACGTC.

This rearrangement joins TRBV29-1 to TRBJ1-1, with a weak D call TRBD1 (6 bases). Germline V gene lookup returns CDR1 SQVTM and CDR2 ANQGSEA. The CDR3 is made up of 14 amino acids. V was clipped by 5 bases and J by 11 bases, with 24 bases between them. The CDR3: CSVLKGGLPLEAFF. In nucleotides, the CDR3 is TGCAGCGTTCTCAAGGGGGGGCTCCCACTCGAGGCTTTCTTT. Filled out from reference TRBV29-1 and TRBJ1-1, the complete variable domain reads SAVISQKPSRDICQRGTSLTIQCQVDSQVTMMFWYRQQPGQSLTLIATANQGSEATYESGFVIDKFPISRPNLTFSTLTVSNMSPEDSSIYLCSVLKGGLPLEAFFGQGTRLTVV.

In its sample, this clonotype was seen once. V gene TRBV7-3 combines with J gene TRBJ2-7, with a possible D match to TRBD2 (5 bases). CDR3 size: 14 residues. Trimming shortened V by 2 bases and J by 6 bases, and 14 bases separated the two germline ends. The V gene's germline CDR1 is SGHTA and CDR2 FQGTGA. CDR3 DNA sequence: TGTGCCAGCAGCTTAGCGGGCGGGCGAGGCGAGCAGTACTTC. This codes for CASSLAGGRGEQYF.

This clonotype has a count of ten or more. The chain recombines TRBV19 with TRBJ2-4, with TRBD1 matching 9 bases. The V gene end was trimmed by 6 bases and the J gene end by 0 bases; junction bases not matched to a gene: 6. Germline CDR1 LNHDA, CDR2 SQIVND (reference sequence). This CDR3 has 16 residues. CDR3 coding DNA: TGTGCCAGTAGAGTACAGGGGGCGGGAGCCAAAAACATTCAGTACTTC. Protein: CASRVQGAGAKNIQYF.

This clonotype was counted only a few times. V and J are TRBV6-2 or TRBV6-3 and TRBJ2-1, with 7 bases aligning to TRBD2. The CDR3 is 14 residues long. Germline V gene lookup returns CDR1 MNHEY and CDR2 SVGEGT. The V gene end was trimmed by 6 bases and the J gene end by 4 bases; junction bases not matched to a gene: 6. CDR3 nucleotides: TGTGCCAGCAGCGGGGACTACTTTTACAATGAGCAGTTCTTC. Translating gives CASSGDYFYNEQFF.

This CDR3 reads CASSTYRVKGTEAFF. The CDR3 region has the DNA TGTGCCAGCAGTACTTACAGGGTGAAGGGGACTGAAGCTTTCTTT. The rearrangement links TRBV11-2 to TRBJ1-1; possibly TRBD1 for D (6 bases). Germline lookup yields CDR1 SGHAT and CDR2 FQNNGV. Trimming pared 6 bases from V and 5 bases from J, leaving 19 bases between. CDR3 length equals 15 residues.

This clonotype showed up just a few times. CDR3 amino acids: CASSPRGARGYTF. The CDR3 DNA sequence: TGTGCCAGCAGTCCCCGGGGCGCGAGGGGCTACACCTTC. The chain carries TRBV27 and TRBJ1-2, with D possibly being TRBD1 (5 bases). V was cut by 5 bases and J by 8 bases, with 15 bases left in between. Looked up from germline, CDR1 is MNHEY and CDR2 is SMNVEV (reference sequence). The CDR3 contains 13 residues.